These T cell receptor beta chains were read from a single sample in a study of T cells in Graves' hyperthyroidism and ophthalmopathy. One entry per CDR3 protein results from TCRdb running MiXCR on the multiplex PCR reads. The sample shows 640,000 or so distinct CDR3 sequences, over 12% of them seen only once. The sequenced material came from blood. The receptors derive from a woman aged 40-49 years with Graves' ophthalmopathy. Each CDR3 is given with its conserved first and last residue. A D gene is named only where the DNA matches it firmly. Size is stated for part of the rows, as once, few or many counts, or as a class when the clone is expanded.

d_call,clone_size,v_call,j_call,cdr3_nt,cdr3_aa
-,many,TRBV2,TRBJ1-3,TGTGCCACCTCAGCGTCCCCCGGCTCTGGAAACACCATATATTTT,CATSASPGSGNTIYF
-,many,TRBV12-3/TRBV12-4,TRBJ1-2,TGTGCCAGCAGTCGGGACCCTTTTACTGGCTACACCTTC,CASSRDPFTGYTF
-,many,TRBV5-1,TRBJ2-5,TGCGCCAGCAGCTTGGACGCGGGATGGCGGGAGACCCAGTACTTC,CASSLDAGWRETQYF
TRBD1,-,TRBV7-3,TRBJ2-2,TGTGCCAGCAGCTCGAGAGGGACAGACCTAAACACCGGGGAGCTGTTTTTT,CASSSRGTDLNTGELFF
-,many,TRBV19,TRBJ1-2,TGTGCCAGTAGTATCCCGGGGGTCGGGGCTTATGGCTACACCTTC,CASSIPGVGAYGYTF
-,many,TRBV24-1,TRBJ2-2,TGTGCCACCAGTGACCCTTATCGACCCGGGGAGCTGTTTTTT,CATSDPYRPGELFF
-,many,TRBV14,TRBJ2-4,TGTGCCAGCAGTCCCACGACAAAAGCCAAAAACATTCAGTACTTC,CASSPTTKAKNIQYF
TRBD1,-,TRBV18,TRBJ1-1,TGTGCCAGCTCAACCGGGACAGGGTCAGCTTTCTTT,CASSTGTGSAFF
-,many,TRBV12-3/TRBV12-4,TRBJ1-1,TGTGCCAGCAGCGACACAACGAACACTGAAGCTTTCTTT,CASSDTTNTEAFF
TRBD1,many,TRBV12-3/TRBV12-4,TRBJ1-1,TGTGCCAGCAGTCCGAGGAGCACAGGGGTGATGGTCGGCACTGAAGCTTTCTTT,CASSPRSTGVMVGTEAFF
-,many,TRBV11-2,TRBJ2-7,TGTGCCAGCAGCTTGGAGGGGCAGGCTGGGTACGAGCAGTACTTC,CASSLEGQAGYEQYF
TRBD1,many,TRBV12-3/TRBV12-4,TRBJ2-7,TGTGCCAGCACCCCGACAGGGGGCTACGAGCAGTACTTC,CASTPTGGYEQYF
-,many,TRBV11-2,TRBJ2-5,TGTGCCAGCAGCTTAGAACTTCACCAAGAGACCCAGTACTTC,CASSLELHQETQYF
TRBD2,many,TRBV7-2,TRBJ2-7,TGTGCCAGCAGCTTAGGAAGCGGGAAATACGAGCAGTACTTC,CASSLGSGKYEQYF
-,many,TRBV15,TRBJ2-5,TGTGCCACCAGCAGAGATCATCGGGAGACCCAGTACTTC,CATSRDHRETQYF
-,many,TRBV6-5,TRBJ1-1,TGTGCCAGCAGGGGACACCAGAACACTGAAGCTTTCTTT,CASRGHQNTEAFF
TRBD2,many,TRBV2,TRBJ2-7,TGTGCCAGCAGATCTAGCGGGGGGGGTACCTACGAGCAGTACTTC,CASRSSGGGTYEQYF
TRBD1,-,TRBV2,TRBJ1-2,TGTGCCAGCAGTGAGGGGGACAGGGATGGTGGCTACACCTTC,CASSEGDRDGGYTF
-,few,TRBV6-1,TRBJ1-3,TGTGCCAGCAATATAGAGGGGCCTGGAAACACCATATATTTT,CASNIEGPGNTIYF
TRBD1,many,TRBV11-2,TRBJ2-2,TGTGCCAGCAGCTCTCGACAGGGATTAAGGACCGGGGAGCTGTTTTTT,CASSSRQGLRTGELFF